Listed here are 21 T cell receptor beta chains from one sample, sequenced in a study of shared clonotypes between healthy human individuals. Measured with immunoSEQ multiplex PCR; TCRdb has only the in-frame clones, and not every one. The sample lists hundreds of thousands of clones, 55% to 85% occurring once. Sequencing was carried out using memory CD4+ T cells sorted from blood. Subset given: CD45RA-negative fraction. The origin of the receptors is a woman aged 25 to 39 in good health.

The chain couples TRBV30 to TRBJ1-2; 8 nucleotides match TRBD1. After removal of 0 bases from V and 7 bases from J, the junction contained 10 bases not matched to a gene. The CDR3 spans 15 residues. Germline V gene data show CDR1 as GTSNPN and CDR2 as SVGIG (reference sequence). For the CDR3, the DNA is TGTGCCTGGAGTGTAAATTCCGGACAGGGTTTTGGCTACACCTTC. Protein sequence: CAWSVNSGQGFGYTF.

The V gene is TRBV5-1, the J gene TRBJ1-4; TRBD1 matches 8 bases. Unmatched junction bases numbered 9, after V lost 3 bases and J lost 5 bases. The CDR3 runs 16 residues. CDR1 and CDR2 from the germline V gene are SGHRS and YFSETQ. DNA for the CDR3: TGCGCCAGCAGCTATCAACCAGGGGGCGGAAATGAAAAACTGTTTTTT. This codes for CASSYQPGGGNEKLFF.

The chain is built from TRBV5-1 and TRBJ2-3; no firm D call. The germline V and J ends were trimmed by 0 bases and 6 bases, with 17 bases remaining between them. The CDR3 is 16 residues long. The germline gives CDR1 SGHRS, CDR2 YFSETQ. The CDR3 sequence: CASSLGAVKSPDTQYF. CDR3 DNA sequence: TGCGCCAGCAGCTTGGGGGCAGTAAAGTCTCCGGATACGCAGTATTTT.

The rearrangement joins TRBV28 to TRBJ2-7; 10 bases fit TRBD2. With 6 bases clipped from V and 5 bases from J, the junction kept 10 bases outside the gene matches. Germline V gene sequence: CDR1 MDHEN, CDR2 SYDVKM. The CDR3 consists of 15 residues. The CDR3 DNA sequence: TGTGCCAGCAGGTTCCAGACTAGCGGGTTGAACGAGCAGTACTTC. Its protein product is CASRFQTSGLNEQYF. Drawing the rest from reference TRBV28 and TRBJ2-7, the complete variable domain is DVKVTQSSRYLVKRTGEKVFLECVQDMDHENMFWYRQDPGLGLRLIYFSYDVKMKEKGDIPEGYSVSREKKERFSLILESASTNQTSMYLCASRFQTSGLNEQYFGPGTRLTVT.

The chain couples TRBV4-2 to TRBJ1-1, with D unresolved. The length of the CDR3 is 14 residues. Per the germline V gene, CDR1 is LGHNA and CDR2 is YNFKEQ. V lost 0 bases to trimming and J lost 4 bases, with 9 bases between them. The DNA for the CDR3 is TGTGCCAGCAGCCAAGATCGGAGGGCCACTGAAGCTTTCTTT. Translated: CASSQDRRATEAFF.

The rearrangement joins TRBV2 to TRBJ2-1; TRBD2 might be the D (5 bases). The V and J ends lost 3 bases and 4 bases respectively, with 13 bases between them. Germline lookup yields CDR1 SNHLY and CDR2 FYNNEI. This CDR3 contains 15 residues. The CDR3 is CASSEGSGAYNEQFF. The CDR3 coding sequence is TGTGCCAGCAGTGAGGGGAGTGGAGCGTACAATGAGCAGTTCTTC.

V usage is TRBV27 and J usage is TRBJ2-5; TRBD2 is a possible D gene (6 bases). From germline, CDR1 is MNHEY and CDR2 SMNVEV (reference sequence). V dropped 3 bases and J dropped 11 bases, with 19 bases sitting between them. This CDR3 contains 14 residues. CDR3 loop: CASSFLGGVEEQYF. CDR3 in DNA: TGTGCCAGCAGTTTCCTCGGGGGAGTCGAGGAGCAGTACTTC.

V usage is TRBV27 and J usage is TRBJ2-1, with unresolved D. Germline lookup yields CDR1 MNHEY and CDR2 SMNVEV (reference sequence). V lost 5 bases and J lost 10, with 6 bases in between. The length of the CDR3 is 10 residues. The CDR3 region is CASSPEEQFF. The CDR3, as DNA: TGTGCCAGCAGTCCGGAAGAGCAGTTCTTC.

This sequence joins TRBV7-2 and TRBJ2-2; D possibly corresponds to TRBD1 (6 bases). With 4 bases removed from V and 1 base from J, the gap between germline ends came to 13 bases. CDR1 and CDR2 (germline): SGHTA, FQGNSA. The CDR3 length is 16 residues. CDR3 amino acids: CASSSSGARNTGELFF. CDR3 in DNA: TGTGCCAGCAGCTCCTCAGGGGCTAGGAACACCGGGGAGCTGTTTTTT.

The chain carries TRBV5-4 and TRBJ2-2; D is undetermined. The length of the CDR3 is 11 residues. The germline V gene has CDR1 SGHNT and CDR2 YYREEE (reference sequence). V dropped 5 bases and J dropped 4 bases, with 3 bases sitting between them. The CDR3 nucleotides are TGTGCCAGCAGTAGCACCGGGGAGCTGTTTTTT. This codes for CASSSTGELFF.

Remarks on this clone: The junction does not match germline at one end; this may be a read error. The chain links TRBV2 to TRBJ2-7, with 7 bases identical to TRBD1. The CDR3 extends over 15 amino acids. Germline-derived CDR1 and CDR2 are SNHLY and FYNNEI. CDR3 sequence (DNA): TGTGCCAGCAGTGGAGGGGGCGCTGGGTCCTACGATCAGTACTTC. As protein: CASSGGGAGSYDQYF.

The CDR3: CATSRGRRGAVTEAFF. The CDR3 nucleotides are TGTGCCACCAGCAGGGGGAGGAGGGGCGCCGTCACTGAAGCTTTCTTT. The V and J genes are TRBV15 and TRBJ1-1, with a possible D match to TRBD1 (5 bases). The CDR3 has 16 residues. Trimming removed 3 bases from V and 4 bases from J, with 18 bases in between. Germline assignment: CDR1 LNHNV and CDR2 YYDKDF (reference sequence).

The CDR3 DNA reads as TGTGCCAGCAGCCGACGGGCCCGTCCCACTGAAGCTTTCTTT. Its protein product is CASSRRARPTEAFF. V is TRBV7-2 and J is TRBJ1-1; no clear D gene. This CDR3 has 14 amino acids. Trimming took 5 bases from V and 4 from J, leaving 14 bases between them. Germline V gene lookup returns CDR1 SGHTA and CDR2 FQGNSA.

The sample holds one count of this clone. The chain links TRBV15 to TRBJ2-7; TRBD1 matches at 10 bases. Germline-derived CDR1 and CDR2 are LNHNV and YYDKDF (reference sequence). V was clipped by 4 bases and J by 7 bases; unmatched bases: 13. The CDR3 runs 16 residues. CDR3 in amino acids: CATSTPTGTGVREQYF. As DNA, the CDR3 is TGTGCCACCAGCACCCCGACCGGGACAGGGGTAAGAGAGCAGTACTTC.

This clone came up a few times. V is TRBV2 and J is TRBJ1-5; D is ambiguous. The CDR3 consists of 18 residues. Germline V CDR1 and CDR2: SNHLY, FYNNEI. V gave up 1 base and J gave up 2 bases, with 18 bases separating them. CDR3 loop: CASSEEKSRTTRNQPQHF. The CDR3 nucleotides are TGTGCCAGCAGTGAAGAGAAAAGCAGGACGACGCGCAATCAGCCCCAGCATTTT.

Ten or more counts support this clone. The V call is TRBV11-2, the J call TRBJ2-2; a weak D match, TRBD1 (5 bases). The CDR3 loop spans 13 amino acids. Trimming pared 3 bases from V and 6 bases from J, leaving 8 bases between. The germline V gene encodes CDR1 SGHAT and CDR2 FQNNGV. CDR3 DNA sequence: TGTGCCAGCAGCTTCAGGGATCCCGGGGAGCTGTTTTTT. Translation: CASSFRDPGELFF.

In DNA form, the CDR3 reads TGCGCCAGCAGCCAAGTAAACTGGCGGGGGGCTCGGTATTTT. It encodes CASSQVNWRGARYF. V and J are TRBV4-1 and TRBJ2-3, with 8 bases aligning to TRBD2. The CDR3 is 14 residues long. Germline V gives CDR1 MGHRA, CDR2 YSYEKL. The junction had 11 bases not matched to a gene; V was cut back by 1 base and J by 14 bases.

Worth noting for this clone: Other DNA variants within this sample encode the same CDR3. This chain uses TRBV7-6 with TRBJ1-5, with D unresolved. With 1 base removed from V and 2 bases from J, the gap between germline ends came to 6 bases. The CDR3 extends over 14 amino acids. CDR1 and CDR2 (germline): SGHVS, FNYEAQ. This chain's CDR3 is CASSLGGGNQPQHF. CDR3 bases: TGTGCCAGCAGCTTAGGCGGCGGCAATCAGCCCCAGCATTTT.

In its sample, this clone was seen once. Here the CDR3 DNA reads TGTGCCAGTACCGGGATTTCCTACGAGCAGTACTTC. Its protein product is CASTGISYEQYF. This chain connects TRBV28 to TRBJ2-7; TRBD2 is a possible D gene (5 bases). The CDR3 runs to 12 residues. Trimming took 9 bases from V and 1 from J, leaving 10 bases between them. CDR1 is MDHEN, CDR2 SYDVKM, per germline.

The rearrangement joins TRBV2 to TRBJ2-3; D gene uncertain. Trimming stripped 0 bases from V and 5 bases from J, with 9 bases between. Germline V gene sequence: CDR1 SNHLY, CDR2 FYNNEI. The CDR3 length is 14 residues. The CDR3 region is CASSEAGRRDTQYF. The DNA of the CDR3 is TGTGCCAGCAGTGAAGCTGGGCGCCGAGATACGCAGTATTTT.

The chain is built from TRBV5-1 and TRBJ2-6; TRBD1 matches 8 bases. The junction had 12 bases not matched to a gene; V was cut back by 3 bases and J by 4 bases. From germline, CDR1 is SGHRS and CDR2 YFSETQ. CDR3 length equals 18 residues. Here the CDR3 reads CASSSPDRGPLGANVLTF. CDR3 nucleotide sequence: TGCGCCAGCAGCTCCCCAGACAGGGGACCACTGGGGGCCAACGTCCTGACTTTC.